The T cell receptor (beta chain) under discussion was sequenced for a study of spatial heterogeneity in lung cancer. The overall study: Available PBMC from follow-up, collected a median of roughly two years after resection, underwent sequencing. The mean occurrence of each unique TCR and UMI combination in raw reads exceeded 9.5.

Whole-study results and caveats: Tumor TCRs that were ubiquitous and expanded showed up in blood more at resection than follow-up.

V was shortened by 4 bases and J by 7 bases, with 13 bases between the two germline ends. Per germline, CDR1 SGHRS and CDR2 YFSETQ. The CDR3 has 13 amino acids. The time point is: blood at routine non-recurrence follow-up after resection. TCRdb reprocessed the 5' RACE reads with MiXCR, giving one entry per CDR3 protein. The top ten hold about 7.7% of the sample, which has 40,000 to 45,000 distinct CDR3 sequences, about 23% seen once. About this clonotype itself: Its antigen is not identified.

The sample in question was PBMCs, obtained at follow-up. The source is a female donor with early-stage non-small cell lung cancer. The chain employs TRBV5-1 and TRBJ2-3; perhaps TRBD2 as D (6 bases). As DNA, the CDR3 is TGCGCCAGCAGCGAAGGACGGGGGTATACGCAGTATTTT. Protein sequence: CASSEGRGYTQYF.